The 16 T cell receptor beta chains below all came from one sample that was sequenced in a study of cytomegalovirus exposure and HLA in healthy donors. PCR primers comprised 60 Vbeta and 13 Jbeta primers. TCRdb's copy holds only in-frame clones and misses some; the assay was immunoSEQ multiplex PCR. Of roughly 180,000 clones listed, around 80% are singletons. Source material: PBMCs. Source of these receptors: a woman aged 60-75 years in good health and CMV-seropositive.

Comments on this clone: Its ends do not fully match the called genes, so a read error is possible. CDR3 nucleotides: TGTGCCAGCAGTCTCGAACCGGGACAGGGGAGAGAATACTTC. Translation: CASSLEPGQGREYF. The rearrangement links TRBV27 to TRBJ1-2, with 10 bases aligning to TRBD1. The CDR3 contains 14 residues. CDR1 is MNHEY and CDR2 is SMNVEV in the germline V gene (reference sequence).

The chain recombines TRBV10-3 with TRBJ1-2; D perhaps matches TRBD1 (6 bases). CDR3 size: 14 residues. V was trimmed by 4 bases and J by 0 bases, leaving 9 bases between them. Germline CDR1 is ENHRY and CDR2 is SYGVKD. CDR3 sequence: CAISAQGTNYGYTF. Written as DNA, the CDR3 is TGTGCCATCAGTGCTCAGGGGACTAACTATGGCTACACCTTC.

V gene TRBV6-1 combines with J gene TRBJ2-5; a weak D match, TRBD1 (5 bases). Germline values: CDR1 MNHNS, CDR2 SASEGT. The V end lost 8 bases, the J end lost 4 bases, and 14 bases lay between the germline ends. The CDR3 loop spans 13 amino acids. DNA for the CDR3: TGTGCCAGCGGTCAGGGTCGTGGAGAGACCCAGTACTTC. This gives the protein CASGQGRGETQYF.

The chain is built from TRBV19 and TRBJ1-5, with 11 bases fitting TRBD1. The germline gives CDR1 LNHDA, CDR2 SQIVND (reference sequence). The CDR3 runs to 15 residues. Trimming removed 6 bases from V and 6 bases from J; junction bases left unmatched: 7. CDR3 sequence reads: CASRNLDRGLQPQHF. As DNA, the CDR3 is TGTGCCAGTAGAAACTTGGACAGGGGGCTTCAGCCCCAGCATTTT. Full variable domain (outside the CDR3, taken from reference TRBV19 and TRBJ1-5): DGGITQSPKYLFRKEGQNVTLSCEQNLNHDAMYWYRQDPGQGLRLIYYSQIVNDFQKGDIAEGYSVSREKKESFPLTVTSAQKNPTAFYLCASRNLDRGLQPQHFGDGTRLSIL.

This clone has a single count. At one of its ends the junction is not consistent with the germline gene, which may arise from a read error. The J gene is TRBJ2-4, the V gene TRBV5-8, with 8 bases that match TRBD2. This CDR3 contains 16 residues. CDR1 is SGHTS and CDR2 is YDEGEE in the germline V gene. CDR3 sequence reads: CASSLVRLSGGNSQYF. The CDR3 nucleotides are TGTGCCAGCAGCTTGGTCAGGTTAAGCGGGGGAAACAGTCAGTACTTC.

The rearrangement joins TRBV5-1 to TRBJ2-3, with TRBD2 matching 11 bases. The germline CDR1 and CDR2 sequences are SGHRS and YFSETQ. The CDR3 has 15 amino acids. Trimming removed 4 bases from V and 4 bases from J; junction bases left unmatched: 5. CDR3 in amino acids: CASSTSGSRPDTQYF. The DNA of the CDR3 is TGCGCCAGCAGCACTAGCGGGAGTAGGCCAGATACGCAGTATTTT.

V gene TRBV27 combines with J gene TRBJ2-1; the match to TRBD2 covers 13 bases. Germline V gene lookup returns CDR1 MNHEY and CDR2 SMNVEV (reference sequence). With 4 bases clipped from V and 3 bases from J, the junction kept 3 bases outside the gene matches. The CDR3 is made up of 16 amino acids. This CDR3 is CASSYRLAGGYNEQFF. The CDR3 DNA reads as TGTGCCAGCAGTTACCGACTAGCGGGGGGCTACAATGAGCAGTTCTTC.

V gene TRBV18 combines with J gene TRBJ2-6; the match to TRBD1 covers 11 bases. Germline CDR1 reads KGHSH; CDR2 reads LQKENI. V was clipped by 1 base and J by 2 bases; unmatched bases: 4. This CDR3 is 18 amino acids long. The CDR3 reads CASSPLGTGGTGANVLTF. The CDR3 DNA reads TGTGCCAGCTCACCACTAGGGACAGGGGGTACTGGGGCCAACGTCCTGACTTTC.

In its sample, this clone was seen once. The V call is TRBV6-5, the J call TRBJ2-7; D perhaps matches TRBD1 (6 bases). The V and J ends lost 6 bases and 7 bases respectively, with 19 bases between them. This CDR3 contains 14 residues. From germline, CDR1 is MNHEY and CDR2 SVGAGI. This CDR3 is CASRRGLVQGEQYF. DNA of the CDR3: TGTGCCAGCAGGAGGGGTCTAGTCCAGGGGGAGCAGTACTTC.

Concerning this clone: Additional DNA sequences in this sample encode the identical CDR3. V gene TRBV30 combines with J gene TRBJ1-1; D perhaps matches TRBD1 (5 bases). V gave up 4 bases and J gave up 5 bases, with 11 bases separating them. The germline V gene encodes CDR1 GTSNPN and CDR2 SVGIG (reference sequence). The CDR3 loop spans 12 amino acids. In DNA, the CDR3 is TGTGCCTGGACGGGGGGTGGTACTGAAGCTTTCTTT. Protein: CAWTGGGTEAFF.

The chain joins TRBV19 to TRBJ2-7; possible D gene TRBD2, 6 bases. The CDR3 runs to 15 residues. Looked up from germline, CDR1 is LNHDA and CDR2 is SQIVND (reference sequence). Between the trimmed V and J ends, which lost 5 bases and 0 bases, there was a span of 14 bases. Here the CDR3 DNA reads TGTGCCAGTAGTGACCCGCGCGGGGACTCCTACGAGCAGTACTTC. Translated: CASSDPRGDSYEQYF.

The sample holds one count of this clone. The chain combines TRBV2 with TRBJ1-6; 7 nucleotides align to TRBD1. CDR3 length: 15 amino acids. Trimming removed 9 bases from V and 6 bases from J; junction bases left unmatched: 11. Germline V gene data show CDR1 as SNHLY and CDR2 as FYNNEI. The CDR3 loop reads CASGERGQANSPLHF. The CDR3 DNA reads as TGTGCCAGTGGGGAGAGGGGGCAGGCTAATTCACCCCTCCACTTT.

Comment on this clone: Within the sample, other DNA sequences also encode this same CDR3. The chain uses TRBV11-3 and TRBJ2-5; D unclear. CDR1 is SGHNT and CDR2 is YENEEA in the germline V gene. V lost 1 base, J lost 5 bases, and 8 bases lay in between. The CDR3 runs to 13 residues. The CDR3 nucleotides read TGTGCCAGCAGCTTAGGCCCCGGTGAGACCCAGTACTTC. This codes for CASSLGPGETQYF.

The gene calls are TRBV6-6 and TRBJ2-2; D may be TRBD1 (6 bases). Trimming removed 5 bases from V and 0 bases from J, with 10 bases in between. CDR3 length: 15 amino acids. Germline V gives CDR1 MNHNY, CDR2 SVGAGI (reference sequence). CDR3 residues: CASSTKGANTGELFF. CDR3 in DNA: TGTGCCAGCAGTACTAAGGGGGCGAACACCGGGGAGCTGTTTTTT.

The chain is built from TRBV28 and TRBJ2-3; TRBD1 matches at 7 bases. The CDR3 consists of 15 residues. CDR1 is MDHEN, CDR2 SYDVKM, per germline. V lost 5 bases and J lost 7; bases outside the gene matches: 12. In DNA form, the CDR3 reads TGTGCCAGCAGTCTGACCGGGCCCAGGGGGAATACGCAGTATTTT. This translates into CASSLTGPRGNTQYF.

The V call is TRBV28, the J call TRBJ2-7, with TRBD1 as a possible D gene (5 bases). The CDR3 length is 15 residues. Germline CDR1 is MDHEN and CDR2 is SYDVKM. Trimming cost V 3 bases and J 0 bases, with 12 bases left between them. CDR3 loop: CASSLPGGHSYEQYF. The CDR3 region has the DNA TGTGCCAGCAGTTTGCCAGGTGGACACTCCTACGAGCAGTACTTC.